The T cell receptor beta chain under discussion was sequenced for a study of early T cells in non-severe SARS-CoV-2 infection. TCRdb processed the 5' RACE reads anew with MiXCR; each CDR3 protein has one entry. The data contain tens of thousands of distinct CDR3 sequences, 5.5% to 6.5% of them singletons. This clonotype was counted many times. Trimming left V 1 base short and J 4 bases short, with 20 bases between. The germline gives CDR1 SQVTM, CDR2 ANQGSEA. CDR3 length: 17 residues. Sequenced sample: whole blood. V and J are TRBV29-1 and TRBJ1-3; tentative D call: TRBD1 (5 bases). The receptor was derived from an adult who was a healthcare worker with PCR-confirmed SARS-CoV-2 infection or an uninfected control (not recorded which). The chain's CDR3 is CSVEGVHQQDGGNTIYF. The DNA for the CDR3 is TGCAGCGTTGAAGGGGTCCACCAACAGGACGGGGGAAACACCATATATTTT.